This TCR beta chain was found in a study of cytomegalovirus exposure and HLA in healthy donors. This clone appeared many times. The antigen is unknown. Study conclusions and caveats: Analyzed later, association rates of TCRs varied across HLA loci, with DRB1 most and HLA-C fewest. With further analysis later on, most CMV-associated TCR beta chains appeared HLA-restricted.

With 60 Vbeta and 13 Jbeta primers, the PCR was carried out. Assay used: immunoSEQ multiplex PCR; TCRdb lists only in-frame clones, some missing. This table holds 120,000 to 150,000 clones, approximately 65% found once. Despite likely unrecorded immune exposures, the donors were nominally healthy at the time of sampling. The germline CDR1 and CDR2 sequences are LGHNA and YNFKEQ. V gave up 2 bases and J gave up 7 bases; unmatched junction bases: 9. The CDR3 has 16 amino acids. The material sequenced was PBMCs. The J gene is TRBJ2-1, the V gene TRBV4-2; 9 nucleotides align to TRBD2. This receptor was obtained from a woman aged 55-69 years in good health and CMV-seronegative. CDR3 DNA sequence: TGTGCCAGCAGCCAAAGGGGCGGGAGGGCGATTAATGAGCAGTTCTTC. Translated: CASSQRGGRAINEQFF.